A single sample gave rise to the 29 T cell receptor beta chains below, sequenced in a study of cytomegalovirus exposure and HLA in healthy donors. It was with 60 Vbeta and 13 Jbeta primers that the PCR ran. Assay: immunoSEQ multiplex PCR; the TCRdb copy retains only in-frame clones and omits some. The table shows almost 90,000 clones, with around 84% occurring only once. Sequencing was performed on PBMCs. Every receptor here comes from a man aged 35-49 years in good health and CMV-seropositive.

The V gene is TRBV5-6, the J gene TRBJ1-4, with 8 bases identical to TRBD1. This CDR3 contains 18 residues. The trim removed 4 bases at V and 0 bases at J, leaving 11 bases unmatched. Germline loops: CDR1 SGHDT, CDR2 YYEEEE. CDR3 sequence: CASSVQGTGWATNEKLFF. CDR3 DNA sequence: TGTGCCAGCAGCGTGCAAGGGACAGGATGGGCAACTAATGAAAAACTGTTTTTT.

The rearrangement joins TRBV2 to TRBJ1-5; TRBD1 might be the D (6 bases). Germline V gene data show CDR1 as SNHLY and CDR2 as FYNNEI. The CDR3 consists of 16 residues. The V gene lost 0 bases and the J gene lost 1 base, with 10 bases spanning the gap. The DNA of the CDR3 is TGTGCCAGCAGTGAAGCGCGCAGGGGCAGCAATCAGCCCCAGCATTTT. Its translation is CASSEARRGSNQPQHF.

This clone has just one count. The J gene is TRBJ1-2, the V gene TRBV19; a weak D match, TRBD1 (6 bases). V lost 4 bases to trimming and J lost 7 bases, with 16 bases between them. This CDR3 has 14 residues. Germline values: CDR1 LNHDA, CDR2 SQIVND (reference sequence). CDR3 region: CASSTGKTGCGYTF. DNA of the CDR3: TGTGCCAGTAGTACAGGAAAAACAGGGTGTGGCTACACCTTC.

This chain uses TRBV30 with TRBJ2-6; 7 bases are a match to TRBD1. This CDR3 contains 17 residues. Germline lookup yields CDR1 GTSNPN and CDR2 SVGIG (reference sequence). The trim removed 7 bases at V and 0 bases at J, leaving 12 bases unmatched. The CDR3 DNA follows: TGTGCCTTTTCCAGAGGGGACAGAAACTCTGGGGCCAACGTCCTGACTTTC. This encodes CAFSRGDRNSGANVLTF.

This chain joins TRBV6-1 and TRBJ2-2; 9 bases align to TRBD1. From germline, CDR1 is MNHNS and CDR2 SASEGT. The CDR3 sequence is 14 residues long. V was pared by 6 bases and J by 2 bases, with 1 base of the junction left unmatched. CDR3 protein: CASRGQGNTGELFF. For the CDR3, the DNA is TGTGCCAGCAGGGGACAGGGTAACACCGGGGAGCTGTTTTTT.

The rearrangement links TRBV4-1 to TRBJ2-7, with 8 bases aligning to TRBD2. Germline V gene lookup returns CDR1 MGHRA and CDR2 YSYEKL. The length of the CDR3 is 16 residues. The trim removed 0 bases at V and 1 base at J, leaving 5 bases unmatched. The CDR3: CASSQDPSGLSYEQYF. For the CDR3, the DNA is TGCGCCAGCAGCCAAGATCCTAGCGGGCTGTCCTACGAGCAGTACTTC.

The chain is built from TRBV2 and TRBJ2-3, with TRBD2 identical over 7 bases. Looked up from germline, CDR1 is SNHLY and CDR2 is FYNNEI. J gave up 6 bases and V 6 bases, and 0 bases lay outside the gene matches. The CDR3 runs 11 residues. CDR3 region: CASRGGDTQYF. The CDR3 DNA follows: TGTGCCAGCAGGGGAGGGGATACGCAGTATTTT.

CDR3 nucleotide sequence: TGTGCCAGCACCCCCTACGGGGGGAATCAGCCCCAGCATTTT. It codes for CASTPYGGNQPQHF. This sequence joins TRBV6-1 and TRBJ1-5, with D perhaps TRBD1 (5 bases). The CDR3 has 14 residues. V was clipped by 7 bases and J by 4 bases, with 14 bases between them. The germline CDR1 and CDR2 sequences are MNHNS and SASEGT.

The V and J genes are TRBV2 and TRBJ1-4; D ambiguous. CDR1 and CDR2 from the germline V gene are SNHLY and FYNNEI. The CDR3 runs 17 residues. Trimming took off 0 bases at V and 7 bases at J, with 18 bases between the two ends. CDR3 in DNA: TGTGCCAGCAGTGAAGCGCTCGGTGGGGAGGAAGGTGAAAAACTGTTTTTT. It is translated as CASSEALGGEEGEKLFF. Complete variable domain (other parts from reference TRBV2 and TRBJ1-4): EPEVTQTPSHQVTQMGQEVILRCVPISNHLYFYWYRQILGQKVEFLVSFYNNEISEKSEIFDDQFSVERPDGSNFTLKIRSTKLEDSAMYFCASSEALGGEEGEKLFFGSGTQLSVL.

This clone was found once. This chain uses TRBV7-3 with TRBJ2-7, with D perhaps TRBD1 (5 bases). Between the trimmed V and J ends, which lost 5 bases and 2 bases, there was a span of 10 bases. The CDR3 loop spans 13 amino acids. Germline assignment: CDR1 SGHTA and CDR2 FQGTGA. CDR3 bases: TGTGCCAGCAGCCCAGGGATTACCTACGAGCAGTACTTC. This encodes CASSPGITYEQYF.

The J gene is TRBJ2-1, the V gene TRBV5-6, with 8 bases identical to TRBD1. With V trimmed by 4 bases and J by 5 bases, 11 bases remained unmatched. Germline V gene lookup returns CDR1 SGHDT and CDR2 YYEEEE. This CDR3 has 16 amino acids. The CDR3 nucleotides are TGTGCCAGCAGCGGACTCCCGGGACAGGACAACAATGAGCAGTTCTTC. Translated: CASSGLPGQDNNEQFF.

The chain joins TRBV6-1 to TRBJ1-4; TRBD1 matches at 9 bases. The CDR3 covers 18 residues. The junction had 10 bases not matched to a gene; V was cut back by 3 bases and J by 2 bases. The germline gives CDR1 MNHNS, CDR2 SASEGT. The CDR3 here is CASSDFGQGFGTNEKLFF. The CDR3 nucleotides are TGTGCCAGCAGTGATTTTGGACAGGGGTTTGGCACTAATGAAAAACTGTTTTTT.

V usage is TRBV11-3 and J usage is TRBJ1-3; no clear D gene. V dropped 7 bases and J dropped 4 bases, with 11 bases sitting between them. Per the germline V gene, CDR1 is SGHNT and CDR2 is YENEEA. The CDR3 totals 13 residues. This chain's CDR3 is CASMPGGGNTIYF. In DNA form, the CDR3 reads TGTGCCAGCATGCCGGGCGGGGGAAACACCATATATTTT.

The chain carries TRBV7-6 and TRBJ2-3; D call uncertain. Germline V gene data show CDR1 as SGHVS and CDR2 as FNYEAQ. V was cut by 6 bases and J by 4 bases, with 8 bases left in between. The CDR3 consists of 12 residues. The CDR3: CASSSPADTQYF. DNA for the CDR3: TGTGCCAGCAGTAGCCCCGCAGATACGCAGTATTTT.

V gene TRBV15 combines with J gene TRBJ2-7; possibly TRBD2 for D (5 bases). V shed 0 bases and J shed 9 bases, with 18 bases lying between them. This CDR3 spans 15 amino acids. From germline, CDR1 is LNHNV and CDR2 YYDKDF (reference sequence). The CDR3 sequence is CATSRDGSTWSGQYF. In nucleotides, the CDR3 is TGTGCCACCAGCAGAGATGGGAGTACTTGGTCAGGGCAGTACTTC.

The V and J genes are TRBV21-1 and TRBJ2-7; the listed D gene, TRBD1, was not tested against the DNA. TRBV21-1 corresponds to a pseudogene. The CDR3 runs 12 residues. The CDR3: CPGTGYSYEQYF. The CDR3 bases are TGTCCCGGGACAGGGTACTCCTACGAGCAGTACTTC.

The chain joins TRBV9 to TRBJ1-4; 9 bases fit TRBD1. CDR1 is SGDLS and CDR2 is YYNGEE in the germline V gene. V gave up 4 bases and J gave up 5 bases; unmatched junction bases: 3. CDR3 size: 14 residues. Here the CDR3 DNA reads TGTGCCAGCAGCCTCGGGACAGGGAATGAAAAACTGTTTTTT. It translates to CASSLGTGNEKLFF.

This clone was seen a handful of times. This chain connects TRBV10-3 to TRBJ2-7; TRBD1 might be the D (6 bases). V lost 8 bases and J 5 bases, leaving 13 bases between the germline ends. The CDR3 spans 12 residues. The germline gives CDR1 ENHRY, CDR2 SYGVKD. The CDR3 loop is CAIAFSGDEQYF. DNA for the CDR3: TGTGCCATCGCTTTTTCAGGGGACGAGCAGTACTTC.

The chain combines TRBV7-3 with TRBJ2-3; tentative D call: TRBD1 (6 bases). The CDR3 extends over 13 amino acids. The germline gives CDR1 SGHTA, CDR2 FQGTGA. V was trimmed by 3 bases and J by 5 bases, leaving 9 bases between them. The CDR3 DNA reads TGTGCCAGCAGCTTTGGGGGCCAAGATACGCAGTATTTT. Encoded protein: CASSFGGQDTQYF.

This chain links TRBV6-1 with TRBJ2-2, with 9 bases identical to TRBD2. Trimming at V came to 11 bases and at J to 3 bases, leaving 7 bases not matched to a gene. Germline-derived CDR1 and CDR2 are MNHNS and SASEGT. The CDR3 covers 14 residues. The CDR3 bases are TGTGCCGTTCTACTAGCGGGCCACACCGGGGAGCTGTTTTTT. Translating gives CAVLLAGHTGELFF.

The chain uses TRBV5-1 and TRBJ2-5; TRBD1 agrees at 7 bases. The trim removed 5 bases at V and 3 bases at J, leaving 10 bases unmatched. This CDR3 spans 15 amino acids. The V gene's germline CDR1 is SGHRS and CDR2 YFSETQ. CDR3: CASSTPRQGKETQYF. CDR3 in DNA: TGCGCCAGCAGTACCCCGCGACAGGGAAAAGAGACCCAGTACTTC.

The rearrangement uses TRBV10-1 and TRBJ2-3, with 14 nucleotides matching TRBD2. The junction had 4 bases not matched to a gene; V was cut back by 5 bases and J by 3 bases. The length of the CDR3 is 16 residues. CDR1 is WNHNN and CDR2 is SYGVQD in the germline V gene (reference sequence). The CDR3 sequence is CASSRLAGGQTDTQYF. The CDR3 DNA sequence: TGCGCCAGCAGTCGACTAGCGGGAGGGCAAACAGATACGCAGTATTTT.

J is TRBJ2-7 and V is TRBV6-1, with 9 bases that match TRBD2. Germline CDR1 and CDR2: MNHNS and SASEGT. The CDR3 runs to 16 residues. Unmatched junction bases numbered 8, after V lost 2 bases and J lost 3 bases. In DNA, the CDR3 is TGTGCCAGCAGTGAACTCCCTAGCGGGATTTTCTACGAGCAGTACTTC. Translated, it gives CASSELPSGIFYEQYF.

V and J are TRBV28 and TRBJ1-2; tentatively, D is TRBD1 (5 bases). Trimming removed 7 bases at V and 2 bases at J, with 14 bases between. There are 14 residues in the CDR3. CDR1 is MDHEN, CDR2 SYDVKM, per germline. The CDR3 region is CASNNSPGNYGYTF. In DNA form, the CDR3 reads TGTGCCAGCAATAATTCGCCAGGGAACTATGGCTACACCTTC.

The rearrangement uses TRBV18 and TRBJ2-3, with TRBD2 matching 11 bases. The CDR3 totals 17 residues. The ends lost 2 bases at V and 4 bases at J; junction bases unmatched: 8. Germline-derived CDR1 and CDR2 are KGHSH and LQKENI. This chain's CDR3 is CASSPGLAGKGADTQYF. CDR3 sequence (DNA): TGTGCCAGCTCACCAGGACTAGCGGGCAAAGGAGCAGATACGCAGTATTTT.

The chain carries TRBV11-1 and TRBJ1-2; perhaps TRBD1 as D (5 bases). Per the germline V gene, CDR1 is SGHAT and CDR2 is FQDESV (reference sequence). This CDR3 has 13 amino acids. V dropped 5 bases and J dropped 8 bases, with 15 bases sitting between them. CDR3 in DNA: TGTGCCAGCAGCCCTGCTGGGGCGGCGGGCTACACCTTC. It yields the protein CASSPAGAAGYTF.

The V call is TRBV5-1, the J call TRBJ2-3; D possibly corresponds to TRBD2 (6 bases). The germline V gene has CDR1 SGHRS and CDR2 YFSETQ. With 1 base removed from V and 1 base from J, the gap between germline ends came to 22 bases. The length of the CDR3 is 19 residues. This CDR3 reads CASSLIGSAGLKGTDTQYF. Written as DNA, the CDR3 is TGCGCCAGCAGCTTGATCGGCAGCGCTGGACTAAAGGGCACAGATACGCAGTATTTT.

The chain recombines TRBV5-1 with TRBJ2-3, with D uncertain. The V end lost 1 base, the J end lost 1 base, and 4 bases lay between the germline ends. Per germline, CDR1 SGHRS and CDR2 YFSETQ. The CDR3 length is 13 residues. The CDR3 protein is CASSLTGTDTQYF. Here the CDR3 DNA reads TGCGCCAGCAGCTTGACTGGCACAGATACGCAGTATTTT.

This clone came up once. This chain uses TRBV2 with TRBJ1-6; TRBD1 is a possible D gene (6 bases). Germline CDR1 is SNHLY and CDR2 is FYNNEI. V lost 7 bases, J lost 5 bases, and 15 bases lay in between. The CDR3 has 15 residues. Here the CDR3 reads CASTSDRIHNSPLHF. The CDR3 DNA is TGTGCCAGCACGTCGGACAGAATACATAATTCACCCCTCCACTTT. The whole variable domain, remainder taken from reference TRBV2 and TRBJ1-6, is EPEVTQTPSHQVTQMGQEVILRCVPISNHLYFYWYRQILGQKVEFLVSFYNNEISEKSEIFDDQFSVERPDGSNFTLKIRSTKLEDSAMYFCASTSDRIHNSPLHFGNGTRLTVT.